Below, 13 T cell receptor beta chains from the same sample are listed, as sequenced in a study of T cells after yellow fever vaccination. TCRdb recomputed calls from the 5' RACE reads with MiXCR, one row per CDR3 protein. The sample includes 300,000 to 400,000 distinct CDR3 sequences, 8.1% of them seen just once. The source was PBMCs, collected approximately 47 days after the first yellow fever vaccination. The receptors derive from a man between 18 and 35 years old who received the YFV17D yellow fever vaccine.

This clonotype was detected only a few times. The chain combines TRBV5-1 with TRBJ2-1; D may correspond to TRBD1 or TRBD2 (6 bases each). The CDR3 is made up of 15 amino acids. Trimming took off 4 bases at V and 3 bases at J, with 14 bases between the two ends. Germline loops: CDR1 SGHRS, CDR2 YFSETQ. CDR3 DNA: TGCGCCAGCAGCCCGAAGGGGGGCTTCTACAATGAGCAGTTCTTC. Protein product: CASSPKGGFYNEQFF. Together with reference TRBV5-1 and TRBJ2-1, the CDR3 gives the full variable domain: KAGVTQTPRYLIKTRGQQVTLSCSPISGHRSVSWYQQTPGQGLQFLFEYFSETQRNKGNFPGRFSGRQFSNSRSEMNVSTLELGDSALYLCASSPKGGFYNEQFFGPGTRLTVL.

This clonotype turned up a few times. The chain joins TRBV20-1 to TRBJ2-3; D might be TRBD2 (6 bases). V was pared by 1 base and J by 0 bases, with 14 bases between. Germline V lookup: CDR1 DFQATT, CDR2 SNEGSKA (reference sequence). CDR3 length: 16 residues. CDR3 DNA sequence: TGCAGTGCTAGAGGAAGGGGAGGATTTAGCACAGATACGCAGTATTTT. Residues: CSARGRGGFSTDTQYF.

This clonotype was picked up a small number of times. The CDR3 coding sequence is TGTGCCAGCAGCTTCCGGGGGGTTGGGGCCAACGTCCTGACTTTC. It encodes CASSFRGVGANVLTF. The gene calls are TRBV7-3 and TRBJ2-6; TRBD2 agrees at 7 bases. Germline assignment: CDR1 SGHTA and CDR2 FQGTGA. This CDR3 region has 15 residues. V gave up 3 bases and J gave up 3 bases; unmatched junction bases: 2.

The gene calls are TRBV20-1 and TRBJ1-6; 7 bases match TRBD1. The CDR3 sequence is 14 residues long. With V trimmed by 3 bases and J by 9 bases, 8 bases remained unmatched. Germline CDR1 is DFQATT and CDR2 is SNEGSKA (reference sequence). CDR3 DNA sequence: TGCAGTGCTAGTGAAGGGGGCGCGACTTCACCCCTCCACTTT. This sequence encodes CSASEGGATSPLHF.

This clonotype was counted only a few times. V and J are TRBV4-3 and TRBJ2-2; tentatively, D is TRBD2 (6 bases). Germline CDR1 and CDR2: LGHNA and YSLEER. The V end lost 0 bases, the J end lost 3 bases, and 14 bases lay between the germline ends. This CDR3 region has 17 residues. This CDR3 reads CASSQEIPGEHTGELFF. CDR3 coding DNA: TGCGCCAGCAGCCAAGAAATCCCGGGGGAACACACCGGGGAGCTGTTTTTT.

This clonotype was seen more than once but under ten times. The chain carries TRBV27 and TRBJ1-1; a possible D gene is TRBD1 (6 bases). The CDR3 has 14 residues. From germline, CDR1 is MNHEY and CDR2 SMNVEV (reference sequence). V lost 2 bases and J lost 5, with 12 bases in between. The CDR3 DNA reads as TGTGCCAGCAGTTTAGGGGTAGGGGGAACTGAAGCTTTCTTT. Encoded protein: CASSLGVGGTEAFF.

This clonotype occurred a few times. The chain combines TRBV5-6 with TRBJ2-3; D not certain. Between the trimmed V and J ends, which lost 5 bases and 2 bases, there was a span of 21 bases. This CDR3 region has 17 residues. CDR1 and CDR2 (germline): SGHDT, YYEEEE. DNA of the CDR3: TGTGCCAGCAGTTTTGGCAGCAGGTTCCTTTCCACAGATACGCAGTATTTT. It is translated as CASSFGSRFLSTDTQYF.

The DNA of the CDR3 is TGTGCCATCAGTACATCTAGGGGGGACAGGGCCGAGCAGTACTTC. Protein product: CAISTSRGDRAEQYF. The chain combines TRBV10-3 with TRBJ2-7, with 9 bases matching TRBD1. The CDR3 spans 15 residues. Germline V gene lookup returns CDR1 ENHRY and CDR2 SYGVKD. The junction had 11 bases not matched to a gene; V was cut back by 5 bases and J by 6 bases.

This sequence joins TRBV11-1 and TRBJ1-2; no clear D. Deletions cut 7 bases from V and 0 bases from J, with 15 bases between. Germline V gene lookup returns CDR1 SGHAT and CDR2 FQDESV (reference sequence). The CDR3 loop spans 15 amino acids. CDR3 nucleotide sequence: TGTGCCAGCAAGTTGTCGGCCCACCCTAACTATGGCTACACCTTC. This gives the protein CASKLSAHPNYGYTF.

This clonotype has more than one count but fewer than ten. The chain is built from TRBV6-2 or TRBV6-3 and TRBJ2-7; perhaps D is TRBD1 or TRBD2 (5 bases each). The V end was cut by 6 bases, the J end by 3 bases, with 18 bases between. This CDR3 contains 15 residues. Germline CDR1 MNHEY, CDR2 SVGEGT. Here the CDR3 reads CASSRTGTKFYEQYF. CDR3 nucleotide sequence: TGTGCCAGCAGCCGGACCGGGACGAAGTTCTACGAGCAGTACTTC.

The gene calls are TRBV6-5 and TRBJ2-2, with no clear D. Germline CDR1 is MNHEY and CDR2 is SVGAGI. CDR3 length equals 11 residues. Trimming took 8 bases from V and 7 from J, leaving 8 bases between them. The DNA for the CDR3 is TGTGCCAGCGAAGGGAACGGGGAGCTGTTTTTT. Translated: CASEGNGELFF.

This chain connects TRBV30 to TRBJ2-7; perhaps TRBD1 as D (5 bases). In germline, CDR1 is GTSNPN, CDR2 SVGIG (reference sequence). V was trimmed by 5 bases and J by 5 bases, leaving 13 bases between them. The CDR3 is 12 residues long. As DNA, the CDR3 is TGTGCCTGGGTTGTAAGGGGAAACGAGCAGTACTTC. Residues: CAWVVRGNEQYF.

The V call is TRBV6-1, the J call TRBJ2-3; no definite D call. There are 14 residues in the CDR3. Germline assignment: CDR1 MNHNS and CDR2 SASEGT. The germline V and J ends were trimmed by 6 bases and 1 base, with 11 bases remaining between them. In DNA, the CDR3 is TGTGCCAGCAGACCCTACGTGGGCACAGATACGCAGTATTTT. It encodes CASRPYVGTDTQYF.